This T cell receptor (beta chain) was captured in a study of cytomegalovirus exposure and HLA in healthy donors. Background on the study: The 130 or so validation repertoires, a later analysis reported, used the same platform as the 550 to 700 repertoires from the first cohort.

With regard to this clone: The antigen remains undetermined.

Sequencing used immunoSEQ multiplex PCR; TCRdb keeps in-frame clones, though not all of them. The data contain about 330,000 clones, roughly 85% of them singletons. The J segment lost 0 bases and the V segment lost 2 bases, leaving 9 bases of the junction unmatched. This CDR3 comprises 18 residues. In germline, CDR1 is SGHNT, CDR2 YYREEE (reference sequence). Study conclusions and caveats: Many donors carried some public TCRs, although rarity characterized most TCR sequences. There were 150 or so TCR beta chains listed as cytomegalovirus-associated.

The receptor comes from a young woman in good health and CMV-seronegative. The chain carries TRBV5-4 and TRBJ2-3; 10 bases are a match to TRBD2. The sample taken for sequencing was PBMCs. The CDR3 reads CASSFDLGLAASTDTQYF. CDR3 coding DNA: TGTGCCAGCAGCTTTGATCTCGGACTAGCGGCTAGCACAGATACGCAGTATTTT.